Listed below are T cell receptor beta chains from one sample, sequenced in a study of cytomegalovirus exposure and HLA in healthy donors. Libraries were prepared by immunoSEQ multiplex PCR; TCRdb keeps only in-frame clonotypes and omits some of them. The table includes some 150,000 clones, approximately 70% detected once. Sequencing used PBMCs. These receptors were obtained from a woman aged 60-70 years in good health and CMV-seropositive. Both conserved end residues are trimmed from each CDR3. The D gene is left open where the match is weak.

d_call cdr3_length v_call cdr3_aa
NA 12 TRBV19 ASVGQPTNEKLF
TRBD2 13 TRBV6-5 ASSPRASGGYEQY
TRBD1 11 TRBV5-6 ASSLRQGDGYT
NA 14 TRBV28 ASSLLARVNNQPQH
TRBD1 12 TRBV5-8 ASSPGTGKETQY
NA 13 TRBV21-1 ASTPTGLGGNTIY
TRBD1 10 TRBV28 ASSLDRVGYT
TRBD1 12 TRBV2 ASRGQLNQETQY
TRBD1 14 TRBV15 ATSRGKDRGTDTQY
TRBD1 13 TRBV28 ASEAPNRQGEKLF
NA 12 TRBV28 ASSLGRGIQPQH
TRBD2 14 TRBV30 AWSVRLAGASNEQF
NA 12 TRBV2 ASRLLVNYNEQF
TRBD2 12 TRBV19 ASSTGLGSYEQY
TRBD2 16 TRBV5-1 ASSSSSGGSSIAGELF
NA 11 TRBV11-2 ASSPGHNTEAF
TRBD2 13 TRBV27 ASSLKRELVYEQY
NA 12 TRBV9 ASSVDSLNYGYT
TRBD1 13 TRBV5-1 ASSSDRGGTDTQY
NA 13 TRBV7-2 ASSLPGSASTEAF
NA 14 TRBV23-1 ASSQSGGGKYTEAF
TRBD2 15 TRBV5-6 ASSLYVAGGPRSEQY
NA 13 TRBV29-1 SASGEERPQETQY
TRBD2 12 TRBV5-6 ASSSRLAVIEQY
NA 13 TRBV27 ASSLSASSYNEQF
TRBD2 12 TRBV7-3 ASSPTSGSDEQF
TRBD1 12 TRBV6-1 ASRHRDRAFLYT
NA 13 TRBV4-2 ASSQRGRTNYGYT
NA 14 TRBV18 ASSSETGLGANVLT
NA 11 TRBV5-4 ASSFSQTDTQY
TRBD1 11 TRBV28 ASRTSGTGGYT